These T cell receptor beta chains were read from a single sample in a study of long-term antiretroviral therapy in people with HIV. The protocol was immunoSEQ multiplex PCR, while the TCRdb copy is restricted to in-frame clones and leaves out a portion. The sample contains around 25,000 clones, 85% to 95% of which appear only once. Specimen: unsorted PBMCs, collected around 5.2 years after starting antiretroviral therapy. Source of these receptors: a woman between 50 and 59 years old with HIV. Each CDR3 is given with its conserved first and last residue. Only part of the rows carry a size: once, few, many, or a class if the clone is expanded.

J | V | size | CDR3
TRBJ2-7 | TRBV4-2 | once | CASSQDWVSYEQYF
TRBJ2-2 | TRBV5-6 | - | CASSLDDTGELFF
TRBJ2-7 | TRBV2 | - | CASSLYEQYF
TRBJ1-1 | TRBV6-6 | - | CASSQGQGLFSAFF
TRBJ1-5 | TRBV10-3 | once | CAISESTTGPGNQPQHF
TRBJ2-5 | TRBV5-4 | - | CASSLRGGQETQYF
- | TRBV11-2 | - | CASSPNRDRSYEQYF
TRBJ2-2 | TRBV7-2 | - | CASGSGSDTGELFF
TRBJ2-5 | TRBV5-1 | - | CASSSGDWQETQYF
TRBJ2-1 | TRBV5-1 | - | CASSLLAGGGNEQFF